These 6 T cell receptor beta chains came from one sample sequenced in a study of neurological immune-mediated disorders. TCRdb analysed the 5' RACE reads with MiXCR anew, one entry per CDR3 protein. Among approximately 30,000 distinct CDR3 sequences, under 5% were seen once, and the ten largest hold more than 20%. Source material: CD4+ T cells from blood. All receptors come from a woman in her forties in good health.

As to this clonotype: The junction does not match germline at one end; this may be a read error. The CDR3 is CSTTEGGTEAFF. CDR3 in DNA: TGCAGTACCACCGAGGGAGGGACTGAAGCTTTTTTT. The chain recombines TRBV20-1 with TRBJ1-1, with D perhaps TRBD1 (5 bases). Per the germline V gene, CDR1 is DFQATT and CDR2 is SNEGSKA (reference sequence). This CDR3 has 12 amino acids.

This clonotype was counted ten times or more. The chain is built from TRBV11-1 and TRBJ2-7; TRBD1 might be the D (6 bases). The ends were cut back, 5 bases at V and 5 bases at J, with 22 bases in the middle. The CDR3 contains 16 residues. Per the germline V gene, CDR1 is SGHAT and CDR2 is FQDESV (reference sequence). CDR3 protein: CASSLASGQMGHEQYF. CDR3 nucleotides: TGTGCCAGCAGCCTGGCGAGTGGACAGATGGGCCACGAGCAGTACTTC.

This clonotype showed up many times. The rearrangement uses TRBV20-1 and TRBJ2-5; D is possibly TRBD1 (5 bases). Trimming removed 4 bases from V and 5 bases from J, with 11 bases in between. Per germline, CDR1 DFQATT and CDR2 SNEGSKA (reference sequence). The CDR3 length is 12 residues. The CDR3 loop is CSATRVTETQYF. The CDR3 DNA follows: TGCAGTGCTACCAGGGTTACGGAGACCCAGTACTTC.

This clonotype has at least ten counts. The rearrangement uses TRBV29-1 and TRBJ1-5; D is ambiguous. Trimming took off 4 bases at V and 1 base at J, with 5 bases between the two ends. The CDR3 is 12 residues long. From germline, CDR1 is SQVTM and CDR2 ANQGSEA. CDR3 nucleotides: TGCAGCGTTGCGGGCAGCAATCAGCCCCAGCATTTT. It is translated as CSVAGSNQPQHF.

This clonotype appeared many times. The chain joins TRBV28 to TRBJ1-1; TRBD1 agrees at 8 bases. After removal of 8 bases from V and 5 bases from J, the junction contained 7 bases not matched to a gene. The CDR3 extends over 13 amino acids. The V gene's germline CDR1 is MDHEN and CDR2 SYDVKM. The CDR3 sequence is CASRRGLRTEAFF. CDR3 in DNA: TGTGCCAGCCGCAGGGGGCTCAGGACTGAAGCTTTCTTT.

In its sample, this clonotype was seen many times. This chain joins TRBV5-1 and TRBJ1-2; 9 bases map to TRBD1. The junction had 3 bases not matched to a gene; V was cut back by 4 bases and J by 5 bases. The CDR3 covers 13 residues. Germline V gene sequence: CDR1 SGHRS, CDR2 YFSETQ. CDR3 residues: CASSPGQGYGYTF. In DNA, the CDR3 is TGCGCCAGCAGCCCAGGACAGGGGTATGGCTACACCTTC.